One and the same sample provided the 25 T cell receptor beta chains below, sequenced in a study of blood T cell repertoires in COVID-19. Libraries were prepared by immunoSEQ multiplex PCR; TCRdb keeps only in-frame clonotypes and omits some of them. The sample comprises around 450,000 clones, around 90% of which are singletons, and 0.65% to 0.9% rests with the top ten. Sequenced: PBMCs or T cells enriched from blood (not recorded which). Receptors were obtained from a woman between 18 and 29 years old who had recovered from COVID-19.

V and J are TRBV6-5 and TRBJ1-1; 9 bases map to TRBD1. CDR3 length: 15 residues. Germline V gene sequence: CDR1 MNHEY, CDR2 SVGAGI. After removal of 6 bases from V and 4 bases from J, the junction contained 9 bases not matched to a gene. The CDR3 DNA sequence: TGTGCCAGCAGACGACTGGACAGGGGAGCCACTGAAGCTTTCTTT. Translating gives CASRRLDRGATEAFF.

This chain uses TRBV30 with TRBJ1-2; D is possibly TRBD1 (6 bases). Germline V gives CDR1 GTSNPN, CDR2 SVGIG (reference sequence). The V end lost 8 bases, the J end lost 8 bases, and 18 bases lay between the germline ends. CDR3 length equals 12 residues. The CDR3 DNA follows: TGTGCCCGAGGGGGGGTCGGCGGGGGCTACACCTTC. Residues: CARGGVGGGYTF.

The chain combines TRBV12-3 or TRBV12-4 with TRBJ2-1; D gene ambiguous. Trimming stripped 8 bases from V and 8 bases from J, with 10 bases between. The CDR3 covers 11 residues. CDR3 in DNA: TGTGCCAGCCAGTCTGTGGATGAGCAGTTCTTC. This encodes CASQSVDEQFF.

The chain has TRBV5-1 and TRBJ1-6, with 7 positions matching TRBD1. The CDR3 has 13 residues. The V gene's germline CDR1 is SGHRS and CDR2 YFSETQ. V dropped 5 bases and J dropped 9; count of bases not matched to a gene: 5. The DNA for the CDR3 is TGCGCCAGCAGGGGGACAGCGAGTTCACCCCTCCACTTT. Translated: CASRGTASSPLHF. Full variable domain (remainder filled in from reference TRBV5-1 and TRBJ1-6): KAGVTQTPRYLIKTRGQQVTLSCSPISGHRSVSWYQQTPGQGLQFLFEYFSETQRNKGNFPGRFSGRQFSNSRSEMNVSTLELGDSALYLCASRGTASSPLHFGNGTRLTVT.

The chain is built from TRBV28 and TRBJ1-2; D is ambiguous. This CDR3 spans 12 amino acids. CDR1 and CDR2 (germline): MDHEN, SYDVKM. Trimming left V 8 bases short and J 0 bases short, with 7 bases between. The CDR3 DNA sequence: TGTGCCAGCGCGGAGGCTAACTATGGCTACACCTTC. Its translation is CASAEANYGYTF.

This clone appeared a few times. The chain has TRBV7-6 and TRBJ2-1; 8 nucleotides agree with TRBD2. Trimming removed 2 bases from V and 7 bases from J; junction bases left unmatched: 10. There are 16 residues in the CDR3. Germline loops: CDR1 SGHVS, CDR2 FNYEAQ. CDR3 coding DNA: TGTGCCAGCAGCTTATATCCGCGGGGGGCACGGAATGAGCAGTTCTTC. Amino acid sequence: CASSLYPRGARNEQFF.

The genes are TRBV5-4 and TRBJ1-2, with D unclear. Germline CDR1 is SGHNT and CDR2 is YYREEE (reference sequence). Deletions cut 5 bases from V and 8 bases from J, with 16 bases between. The CDR3 totals 13 residues. CDR3 DNA sequence: TGTGCCAGCAGGACATCTGTGGGAGAAGGCTACACCTTC. This gives the protein CASRTSVGEGYTF.

The chain recombines TRBV19 with TRBJ1-4; D is undetermined. The germline gives CDR1 LNHDA, CDR2 SQIVND (reference sequence). Trimming pared 1 base from V and 4 bases from J, leaving 10 bases between. This CDR3 is built from 15 residues. DNA for the CDR3: TGTGCCAGTAGTATAGGGGCCGGACTTAATGAAAAACTGTTTTTT. Protein product: CASSIGAGLNEKLFF.

The genes are TRBV4-1 and TRBJ1-2, with D uncertain. The CDR3 runs 13 residues. Trimming removed 6 bases at V and 5 bases at J, with 13 bases between. Germline CDR1 and CDR2: MGHRA and YSYEKL. The CDR3 sequence is CASSLGSPYGYTF. The CDR3 nucleotides are TGCGCCAGCAGTTTGGGGAGCCCTTATGGCTACACCTTC.

The V gene is TRBV12-3 or TRBV12-4, the J gene TRBJ2-1; 7 nucleotides match TRBD1. The CDR3 extends over 13 amino acids. The V gene end was trimmed by 3 bases and the J gene end by 7 bases; junction bases not matched to a gene: 3. CDR3 nucleotides: TGTGCCAGCAGTTTCGGACAGGCAAATGAGCAGTTCTTC. It encodes CASSFGQANEQFF.

J is TRBJ2-1 and V is TRBV5-1; TRBD1 aligns across 8 bases. This CDR3 is built from 16 residues. Germline V gives CDR1 SGHRS, CDR2 YFSETQ. With V trimmed by 3 bases and J by 0 bases, 5 bases remained unmatched. Here the CDR3 reads CASSSGQGDSYNEQFF. The CDR3 DNA reads as TGCGCCAGCAGCTCCGGACAGGGAGACTCCTACAATGAGCAGTTCTTC.

This clone occurred once. The chain combines TRBV3-1 (or the pseudogene TRBV3-2) with TRBJ2-3; TRBD2 matches 7 bases. The CDR3 has 18 amino acids. The V and J ends lost 0 bases and 4 bases, in that order; junction bases with no gene match: 13. The germline V gene encodes CDR1 LGHDT and CDR2 YNNKEL (reference sequence). The CDR3 DNA reads TGTGCCAGCAGCCAAGATACAAGGCAGCGGGGCGGATCAGATACGCAGTATTTT. Its protein is CASSQDTRQRGGSDTQYF.

This chain links TRBV2 with TRBJ1-3, with no clear D. Trimming pared 8 bases from V and 3 bases from J, leaving 14 bases between. The germline CDR1 and CDR2 sequences are SNHLY and FYNNEI. The CDR3 consists of 14 residues. CDR3 region: CASSRSLLGNTIYF. DNA for the CDR3: TGTGCCAGCTCTAGGTCTTTACTTGGAAACACCATATATTTT. The variable domain in full, with the rest retrieved from reference TRBV2 and TRBJ1-3, is EPEVTQTPSHQVTQMGQEVILRCVPISNHLYFYWYRQILGQKVEFLVSFYNNEISEKSEIFDDQFSVERPDGSNFTLKIRSTKLEDSAMYFCASSRSLLGNTIYFGEGSWLTVV.

The chain carries TRBV5-1 and TRBJ1-2, with D tentatively TRBD1 (5 bases). V was clipped by 0 bases and J by 2 bases, with 11 bases between them. CDR3 length: 15 residues. Per germline, CDR1 SGHRS and CDR2 YFSETQ. The CDR3 region is CASSLGGGSNYGYTF. CDR3 coding DNA: TGCGCCAGCAGCTTGGGCGGGGGGAGCAACTATGGCTACACCTTC. Variable domain in full (rest from reference TRBV5-1 and TRBJ1-2): KAGVTQTPRYLIKTRGQQVTLSCSPISGHRSVSWYQQTPGQGLQFLFEYFSETQRNKGNFPGRFSGRQFSNSRSEMNVSTLELGDSALYLCASSLGGGSNYGYTFGSGTRLTVV.

V gene TRBV19 combines with J gene TRBJ1-1, with TRBD1 matching 11 bases. The CDR3 spans 18 residues. Germline V gives CDR1 LNHDA, CDR2 SQIVND (reference sequence). V shed 6 bases and J 6 bases; nucleotides not matched to a gene: 18. Here the CDR3 reads CASRVRWTGGADKSEAFF. The CDR3 coding sequence is TGTGCCAGTAGGGTGCGCTGGACAGGGGGCGCCGATAAATCTGAAGCTTTCTTT.

The chain recombines TRBV30 with TRBJ1-5; no clear D. The CDR3 loop spans 16 amino acids. Trimming took off 5 bases at V and 0 bases at J, with 17 bases between the two ends. Germline loops: CDR1 GTSNPN, CDR2 SVGIG (reference sequence). The CDR3 DNA sequence: TGTGCCTGGGGGAGGCGGGGAGCTTATAGCAATCAGCCCCAGCATTTT. This encodes CAWGRRGAYSNQPQHF.

The sample holds one count of this clone. This chain uses TRBV5-1 with TRBJ2-7; 10 positions match TRBD1. The CDR3 loop spans 13 amino acids. The germline V gene has CDR1 SGHRS and CDR2 YFSETQ. Losses at the gene ends were 7 bases for V and 7 bases for J; bases not matched to a gene: 8. The chain's CDR3 is CASRQGASWEQYF. CDR3 sequence (DNA): TGCGCCAGCCGACAGGGGGCGTCGTGGGAGCAGTACTTC.

In nucleotides, the CDR3 is TGCGCCAGCAGCTTGTCTACAGGAGCGAACACCGGGGAGCTGTTTTTT. Amino acid sequence: CASSLSTGANTGELFF. V usage is TRBV5-1 and J usage is TRBJ2-2, with D perhaps matching TRBD1 (5 bases). CDR1 and CDR2 from the germline V gene are SGHRS and YFSETQ. This CDR3 has 16 amino acids. Trimming cost V 1 base and J 0 bases, with 10 bases left between them.

The J gene is TRBJ1-3, the V gene TRBV19, with TRBD1 matching 9 bases. Germline V gene lookup returns CDR1 LNHDA and CDR2 SQIVND (reference sequence). Trimming removed 7 bases from V and 2 bases from J; junction bases left unmatched: 6. This CDR3 is 15 amino acids long. The CDR3 here is CASTERTGAGNTIYF. CDR3 nucleotides: TGTGCCAGTACCGAACGGACAGGGGCTGGAAACACCATATATTTT. The entire variable domain, with the rest obtained from reference TRBV19 and TRBJ1-3, is as follows: DGGITQSPKYLFRKEGQNVTLSCEQNLNHDAMYWYRQDPGQGLRLIYYSQIVNDFQKGDIAEGYSVSREKKESFPLTVTSAQKNPTAFYLCASTERTGAGNTIYFGEGSWLTVV.

This chain connects TRBV19 to TRBJ1-2; 8 bases map to TRBD1. J gave up 6 bases and V 4 bases, and 13 bases lay outside the gene matches. The CDR3 is 16 residues long. Germline V gives CDR1 LNHDA, CDR2 SQIVND (reference sequence). The CDR3 protein is CASSNWDRLFLDGYTF. In DNA form, the CDR3 reads TGTGCCAGTAGTAACTGGGACAGGCTCTTTTTGGATGGCTACACCTTC.

The chain joins TRBV7-2 to TRBJ2-7; perhaps TRBD1 as D (6 bases). There are 13 residues in the CDR3. The V end was cut by 6 bases, the J end by 5 bases, with 14 bases between. The germline V gene encodes CDR1 SGHTA and CDR2 FQGNSA. The CDR3 DNA reads TGTGCCAGCAGTCCCGACAGGATCGACGAGCAGTACTTC. This codes for CASSPDRIDEQYF.

The chain combines TRBV5-1 with TRBJ2-5; 9 nucleotides agree with TRBD1. The CDR3 has 13 amino acids. Germline V CDR1 and CDR2: SGHRS, YFSETQ. After removal of 4 bases from V and 4 bases from J, the junction contained 2 bases not matched to a gene. In DNA form, the CDR3 reads TGCGCCAGCAGCAGGGGACAGGGAGAGACCCAGTACTTC. Amino acid sequence: CASSRGQGETQYF. The full variable domain, with the rest looked up from reference TRBV5-1 and TRBJ2-5, is KAGVTQTPRYLIKTRGQQVTLSCSPISGHRSVSWYQQTPGQGLQFLFEYFSETQRNKGNFPGRFSGRQFSNSRSEMNVSTLELGDSALYLCASSRGQGETQYFGPGTRLLVL.

CDR3 DNA: TGTGCCAGCAGCGTAACCCCCGACCAGGACTATGGCTACACCTTC. This codes for CASSVTPDQDYGYTF. The rearrangement links TRBV9 to TRBJ1-2; no definite D call. The CDR3 sequence is 15 residues long. Germline CDR1 and CDR2: SGDLS and YYNGEE. Trimming stripped 1 base from V and 3 bases from J, with 13 bases between.

The chain uses TRBV24-1 and TRBJ1-1; D not resolved. The CDR3 extends over 13 amino acids. Germline CDR1 is KGHDR and CDR2 is SFDVKD. Trimming stripped 4 bases from V and 1 base from J, with 6 bases between. CDR3: CATSENRNTEAFF. CDR3 DNA: TGTGCCACCAGTGAGAACAGGAACACTGAAGCTTTCTTT.

The V gene is TRBV7-9, the J gene TRBJ1-1; a weak D match, TRBD1 (6 bases). The CDR3 totals 13 residues. Deletions cut 6 bases from V and 3 bases from J, with 11 bases between. Germline CDR1 is SEHNR and CDR2 is FQNEAQ (reference sequence). CDR3 protein: CASSAQGDTEAFF. CDR3 nucleotides: TGTGCCAGCAGTGCACAGGGCGACACTGAAGCTTTCTTT.